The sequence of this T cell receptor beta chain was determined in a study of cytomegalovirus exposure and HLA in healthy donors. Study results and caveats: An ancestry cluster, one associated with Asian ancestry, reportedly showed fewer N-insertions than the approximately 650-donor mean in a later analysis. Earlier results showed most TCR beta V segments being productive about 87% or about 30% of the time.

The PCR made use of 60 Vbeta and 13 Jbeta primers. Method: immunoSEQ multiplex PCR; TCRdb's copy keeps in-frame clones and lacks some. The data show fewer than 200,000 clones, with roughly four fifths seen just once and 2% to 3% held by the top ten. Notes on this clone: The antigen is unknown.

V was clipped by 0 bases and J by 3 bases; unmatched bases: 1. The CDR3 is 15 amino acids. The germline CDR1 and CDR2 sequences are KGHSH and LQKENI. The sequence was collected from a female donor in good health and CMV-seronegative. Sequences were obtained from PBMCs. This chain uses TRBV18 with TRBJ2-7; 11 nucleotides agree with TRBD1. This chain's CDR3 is CASSPPGTGGYEQYF. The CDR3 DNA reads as TGTGCCAGCTCACCACCCGGGACAGGGGGCTACGAGCAGTACTTC.